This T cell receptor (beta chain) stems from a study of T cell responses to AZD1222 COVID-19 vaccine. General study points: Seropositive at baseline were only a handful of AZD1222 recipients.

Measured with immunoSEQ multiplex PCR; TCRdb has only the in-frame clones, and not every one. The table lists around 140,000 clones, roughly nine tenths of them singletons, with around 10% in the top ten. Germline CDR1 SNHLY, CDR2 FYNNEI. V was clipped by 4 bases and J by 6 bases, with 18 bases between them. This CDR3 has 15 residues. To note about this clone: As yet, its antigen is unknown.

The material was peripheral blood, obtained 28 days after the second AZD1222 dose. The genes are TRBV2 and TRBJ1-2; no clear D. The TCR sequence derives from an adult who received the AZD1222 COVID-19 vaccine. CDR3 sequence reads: CASSARLTQQDGYTF. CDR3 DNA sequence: TGTGCCAGCAGTGCAAGATTGACCCAGCAGGATGGCTACACCTTC. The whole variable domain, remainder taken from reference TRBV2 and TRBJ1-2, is EPEVTQTPSHQVTQMGQEVILRCVPISNHLYFYWYRQILGQKVEFLVSFYNNEISEKSEIFDDQFSVERPDGSNFTLKIRSTKLEDSAMYFCASSARLTQQDGYTFGSGTRLTVV.